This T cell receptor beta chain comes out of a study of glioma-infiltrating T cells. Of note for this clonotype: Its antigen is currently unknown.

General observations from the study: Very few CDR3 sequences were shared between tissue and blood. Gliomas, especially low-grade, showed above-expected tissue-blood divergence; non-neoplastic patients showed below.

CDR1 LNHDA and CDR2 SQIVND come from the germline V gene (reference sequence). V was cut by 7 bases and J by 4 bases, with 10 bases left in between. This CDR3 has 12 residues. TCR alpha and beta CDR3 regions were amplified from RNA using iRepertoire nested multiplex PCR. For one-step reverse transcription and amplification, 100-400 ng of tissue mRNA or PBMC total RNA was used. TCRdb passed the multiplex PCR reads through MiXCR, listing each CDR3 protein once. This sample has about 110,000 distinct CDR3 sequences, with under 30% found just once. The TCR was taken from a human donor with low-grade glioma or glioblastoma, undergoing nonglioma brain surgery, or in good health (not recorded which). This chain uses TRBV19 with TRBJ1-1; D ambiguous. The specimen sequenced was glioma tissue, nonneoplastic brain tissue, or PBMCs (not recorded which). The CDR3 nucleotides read TGTGCCAGTAATCCTCAAGGCACTGAAGCTTTCTTT. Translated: CASNPQGTEAFF.